The 4 T cell receptor beta chains given below trace back to one sample, sequenced in a study of cytomegalovirus exposure and HLA in healthy donors. The PCR used 60 Vbeta and 13 Jbeta primers. The data were produced by immunoSEQ multiplex PCR, yet TCRdb's version contains in-frame clones alone and is incomplete. The sample has more than 140,000 clones, and its top ten clones hold about 2.2%. What was sequenced was PBMCs. These TCRs come from a woman between 18 and 29 years old in good health and CMV-seronegative.

This rearrangement joins TRBV7-9 to TRBJ1-2; 9 positions agree with TRBD1. The V and J ends lost 4 bases and 2 bases, in that order; junction bases with no gene match: 11. Germline CDR1 SEHNR, CDR2 FQNEAQ (reference sequence). The CDR3 extends over 17 amino acids. CDR3 protein: CASSSRGQGKGNYGYTF. CDR3 nucleotide sequence: TGTGCCAGCAGCTCTAGGGGACAGGGAAAAGGGAACTATGGCTACACCTTC.

This chain joins TRBV5-1 and TRBJ2-1; 10 bases are a match to TRBD2. Trimming at V came to 0 bases and at J to 4 bases, leaving 7 bases not matched to a gene. The V gene's germline CDR1 is SGHRS and CDR2 YFSETQ. CDR3 length: 17 amino acids. CDR3 in amino acids: CASSLVSSGSYYNEQFF. For the CDR3, the DNA is TGCGCCAGCAGCTTGGTGTCTAGCGGGAGCTATTACAATGAGCAGTTCTTC.

V gene TRBV10-3 combines with J gene TRBJ2-3; 11 bases agree with TRBD2. V was pared by 10 bases and J by 5 bases, with 8 bases of the junction left unmatched. This CDR3 is 14 amino acids long. Germline V lookup: CDR1 ENHRY, CDR2 SYGVKD. The CDR3 reads CASSGREVEDTQYF. The DNA for the CDR3 is TGTGCCAGTAGCGGGAGGGAGGTGGAAGATACGCAGTATTTT.

V usage is TRBV7-7 and J usage is TRBJ2-5; 9 nucleotides align to TRBD2. V gave up 5 bases and J gave up 5 bases; unmatched junction bases: 12. Germline V gene lookup returns CDR1 SSHAT and CDR2 FNYEAQ (reference sequence). There are 16 residues in the CDR3. The CDR3 protein is CASSPGGRVLGETQYF. In nucleotides, the CDR3 is TGTGCCAGCAGCCCGGGCGGGAGGGTCTTAGGGGAGACCCAGTACTTC.